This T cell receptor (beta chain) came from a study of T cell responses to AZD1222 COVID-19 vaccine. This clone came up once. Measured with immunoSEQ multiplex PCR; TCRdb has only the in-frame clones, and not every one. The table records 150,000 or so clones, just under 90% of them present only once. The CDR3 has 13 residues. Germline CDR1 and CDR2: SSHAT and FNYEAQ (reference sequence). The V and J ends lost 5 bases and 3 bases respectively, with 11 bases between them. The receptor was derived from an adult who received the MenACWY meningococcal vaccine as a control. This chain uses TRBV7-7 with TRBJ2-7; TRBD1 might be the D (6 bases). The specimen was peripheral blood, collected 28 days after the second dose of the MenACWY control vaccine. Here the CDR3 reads CASSPEQGYEQYF. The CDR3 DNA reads TGTGCCAGCAGCCCGGAACAGGGCTACGAGCAGTACTTC.